The 22 T cell receptor beta chains presented below share a single source sample, sequenced in a study of identical twins. TCRdb redid the calling of the 5' RACE reads with MiXCR, one entry per CDR3 protein. Counted here are fewer than 250,000 distinct CDR3 sequences, around a tenth occurring once; the ten biggest clones make up roughly 5%. The sample consisted of memory (CD45RO+) T cells sorted from blood. Receptor source: a woman aged 18-29 years in good health.

This clonotype appeared a few times. The chain recombines TRBV6-5 with TRBJ2-6; D remains unclear. The CDR3 totals 12 residues. V was pared by 8 bases and J by 4 bases, with 6 bases between. CDR1 and CDR2 (germline): MNHEY, SVGAGI. In DNA, the CDR3 is TGTGCCAGCCATATGGGGGCCAACGTCCTGACTTTC. Its translation is CASHMGANVLTF.

This clonotype has only a few counts. The V and J genes are TRBV5-1 and TRBJ1-6; D is possibly TRBD1 (5 bases). The CDR3 consists of 16 residues. V dropped 4 bases and J dropped 5 bases, with 16 bases sitting between them. Germline lookup yields CDR1 SGHRS and CDR2 YFSETQ. The CDR3 region is CASSPRAGSNNSPLHF. CDR3 DNA: TGCGCCAGCAGCCCCCGGGCAGGGAGTAATAATTCACCCCTCCACTTT.

This clonotype was counted at least ten times. This rearrangement joins TRBV5-1 to TRBJ2-3; D is unresolved. CDR1 is SGHRS and CDR2 is YFSETQ in the germline V gene. The CDR3 has 13 amino acids. With 2 bases removed from V and 0 bases from J, the gap between germline ends came to 4 bases. The DNA of the CDR3 is TGCGCCAGCAGCTTTGACAGCACAGATACGCAGTATTTT. It specifies CASSFDSTDTQYF.

The sample holds many counts of this clonotype. The J gene is TRBJ2-6, the V gene TRBV6-5, with TRBD1 identical over 8 bases. CDR3 length: 18 amino acids. V lost 0 bases, J lost 4 bases, and 8 bases stayed unmatched. Germline CDR1 MNHEY, CDR2 SVGAGI. The DNA of the CDR3 is TGTGCCAGCAGTTACTCTCTGAACAGGGGGGCAGGGGCCAACGTCCTGACTTTC. Amino acid sequence: CASSYSLNRGAGANVLTF.

The genes are TRBV7-6 and TRBJ2-5, with TRBD2 as a possible D gene (5 bases). Looked up from germline, CDR1 is SGHVS and CDR2 is FNYEAQ. The germline V and J ends were trimmed by 4 bases and 5 bases, with 8 bases remaining between them. The CDR3 contains 12 residues. The CDR3 coding sequence is TGTGCCAGCAGCTCTAGGGAGGAGACCCAGTACTTC. It translates to CASSSREETQYF.

Only a few counts were recorded for this clonotype. The chain recombines TRBV30 with TRBJ1-5; 7 nucleotides match TRBD1. CDR1 GTSNPN and CDR2 SVGIG come from the germline V gene (reference sequence). Losses at the gene ends were 5 bases for V and 6 bases for J; bases not matched to a gene: 10. This CDR3 contains 14 residues. The CDR3 bases are TGTGCCTGGGACAGGGATGGTCAGAGTCAGCCCCAGCATTTT. This gives the protein CAWDRDGQSQPQHF.

This clonotype was detected only a few times. V usage is TRBV7-9 and J usage is TRBJ2-2; the D gene is possibly TRBD2 (6 bases). V gave up 5 bases and J gave up 1 base, with 11 bases separating them. The CDR3 is 15 residues long. Germline CDR1 and CDR2: SEHNR and FQNEAQ (reference sequence). The CDR3 spells CASSPGSRNTGELFF. For the CDR3, the DNA is TGTGCCAGCAGCCCCGGGAGCAGGAACACCGGGGAGCTGTTTTTT.

The sample holds a few counts of this clonotype. This chain connects TRBV6-1 to TRBJ2-7; 12 bases fit TRBD2. This CDR3 is 17 amino acids long. Germline values: CDR1 MNHNS, CDR2 SASEGT. V dropped 7 bases and J dropped 1; count of bases not matched to a gene: 11. CDR3 sequence reads: CASILAGGFFKSYEQYF. CDR3 in DNA: TGTGCCAGCATCCTAGCGGGAGGGTTCTTTAAATCCTACGAGCAGTACTTC.

In this sample, this clonotype turned up many times. This chain links TRBV5-6 with TRBJ2-2; 9 nucleotides line up with TRBD1. V lost 0 bases to trimming and J lost 5 bases; unmatched junction nucleotides: 8. CDR3 length: 17 residues. Germline loops: CDR1 SGHDT, CDR2 YYEEEE. The CDR3 loop is CASSLEDFGQGTGELFF. The CDR3 region has the DNA TGTGCCAGCAGCTTGGAGGACTTTGGACAGGGGACCGGGGAGCTGTTTTTT. Together with reference TRBV5-6 and TRBJ2-2, the CDR3 gives the full variable domain: DAGVTQSPTHLIKTRGQQVTLRCSPKSGHDTVSWYQQALGQGPQFIFQYYEEEERQRGNFPDRFSGHQFPNYSSELNVNALLLGDSALYLCASSLEDFGQGTGELFFGEGSRLTVL.

The chain combines TRBV6-1 with TRBJ1-2, with D possibly matching TRBD1 (5 bases). CDR1 is MNHNS and CDR2 is SASEGT in the germline V gene. Trimming shortened V by 1 base and J by 8 bases, and 14 bases separated the two germline ends. The CDR3 spans 14 residues. The DNA for the CDR3 is TGTGCCAGCAGTGAAGGGTGGGGACGGGGAGGCTACACCTTC. Its protein is CASSEGWGRGGYTF.

This clonotype was observed a few times. The chain couples TRBV2 to TRBJ2-1, with D possibly matching TRBD2 (7 bases). The V and J ends lost 5 bases and 9 bases respectively, with 11 bases between them. Germline lookup yields CDR1 SNHLY and CDR2 FYNNEI. The CDR3 covers 12 residues. The CDR3 DNA reads TGTGCCAGCAGTCCAGGGGAGGGTGAGCAGTTCTTC. Translated, it gives CASSPGEGEQFF.

In its sample, this clonotype was seen a few times. This chain connects TRBV5-6 to TRBJ1-2, with a possible D match to TRBD1 (5 bases). The CDR3 has 12 amino acids. CDR1 is SGHDT and CDR2 is YYEEEE in the germline V gene. V was shortened by 3 bases and J by 5 bases, with 8 bases between the two germline ends. The CDR3 loop is CASSYDRYGYTF. For the CDR3, the DNA is TGTGCCAGCAGCTACGACAGATATGGCTACACCTTC.

This clonotype was found many times. This chain links TRBV9 with TRBJ2-7; 7 nucleotides agree with TRBD2. This CDR3 has 13 amino acids. J was trimmed by 5 bases and V by 2 bases; bases with no gene match: 4. CDR1 and CDR2 from the germline V gene are SGDLS and YYNGEE. The CDR3: CASSVGGWDEQYF. CDR3 nucleotide sequence: TGTGCCAGCAGCGTCGGGGGGTGGGACGAGCAGTACTTC. The whole variable domain, remainder taken from reference TRBV9 and TRBJ2-7, is DSGVTQTPKHLITATGQRVTLRCSPRSGDLSVYWYQQSLDQGLQFLIQYYNGEERAKGNILERFSAQQFPDLHSELNLSSLELGDSALYFCASSVGGWDEQYFGPGTRLTVT.

The V gene is TRBV7-8, the J gene TRBJ2-7; 9 bases align to TRBD2. The V and J ends lost 5 bases and 2 bases, in that order; junction bases with no gene match: 10. Germline CDR1 reads SGHVS; CDR2 reads FQNEAQ. This CDR3 is 16 amino acids long. The CDR3 nucleotides are TGTGCCAGCAGCCCCTATAGCGGGGGAGATACCTACGAGCAGTACTTC. Encoded protein: CASSPYSGGDTYEQYF.

The V call is TRBV7-2, the J call TRBJ1-6; tentatively, D is TRBD1 (6 bases). This CDR3 contains 16 residues. Germline V gives CDR1 SGHTA, CDR2 FQGNSA. The V and J ends lost 1 base and 9 bases respectively, with 16 bases between them. In DNA form, the CDR3 reads TGTGCCAGCAGCTTAGACAGGGTGGACTCGGGTTCACCCCTCCACTTT. Translation: CASSLDRVDSGSPLHF.

This clonotype has ten or more counts. The gene calls are TRBV29-1 and TRBJ2-5; maybe TRBD1 (5 bases). The V gene lost 5 bases and the J gene lost 1 base, with 11 bases spanning the gap. This CDR3 has 13 amino acids. Germline values: CDR1 SQVTM, CDR2 ANQGSEA. The CDR3 loop reads CSVLRQSQETQYF. The CDR3 DNA reads as TGCAGCGTTCTAAGACAGTCCCAAGAGACCCAGTACTTC.

This clonotype was seen a few times. CDR3 in amino acids: CASSYEARSYEQYF. DNA of the CDR3: TGTGCCAGCAGTTACGAGGCACGTTCCTACGAGCAGTACTTC. This sequence joins TRBV6-5 and TRBJ2-7; D is unclear. The germline gives CDR1 MNHEY, CDR2 SVGAGI. The CDR3 runs to 14 residues. Trimming cost V 2 bases and J 1 base, with 9 bases left between them.

This chain uses TRBV7-6 with TRBJ2-3, with D hard to call. V lost 5 bases and J lost 5, with 11 bases in between. CDR1 is SGHVS and CDR2 is FNYEAQ in the germline V gene. This CDR3 has 13 amino acids. The CDR3 here is CASSPSRRDTQYF. CDR3 DNA: TGTGCCAGCAGCCCAAGCCGAAGAGATACGCAGTATTTT.

The V gene is TRBV10-2, the J gene TRBJ2-7; TRBD1 is a possible D gene (5 bases). Germline-derived CDR1 and CDR2 are WSHSY and SAAADI. This CDR3 region has 14 residues. V was shortened by 1 base and J by 3 bases, with 10 bases between the two germline ends. The CDR3 bases are TGCGCCAGCAGTGAGTACCAGGGTGGCTACGAGCAGTACTTC. Translated: CASSEYQGGYEQYF.

J is TRBJ2-5 and V is TRBV25-1; 8 nucleotides align to TRBD2. Germline CDR1 reads MGHDK; CDR2 reads SYGVNS. Germline trimming cut 3 bases from V and 1 base from J; bases unmatched to any gene: 4. The CDR3 spans 15 residues. CDR3 nucleotides: TGTGCCAGCAGTGAGACGGGGGGGCTCCAAGAGACCCAGTACTTC. Its translation is CASSETGGLQETQYF. The entire variable domain, with the rest obtained from reference TRBV25-1 and TRBJ2-5, is as follows: EADIYQTPRYLVIGTGKKITLECSQTMGHDKMYWYQQDPGMELHLIHYSYGVNSTEKGDLSSESTVSRIRTEHFPLTLESARPSHTSQYLCASSETGGLQETQYFGPGTRLLVL.

This chain links TRBV11-2 with TRBJ1-2; 10 bases align to TRBD1. V trimming: 1 base; J trimming: 8 bases; junction bases outside the gene matches: 10. The CDR3 is made up of 16 amino acids. Germline lookup yields CDR1 SGHAT and CDR2 FQNNGV. This chain's CDR3 is CASSLGNRDRGWGYTF. In DNA, the CDR3 is TGTGCCAGCAGCTTAGGGAACCGGGACAGGGGTTGGGGCTACACCTTC.

This clonotype was observed many times. V usage is TRBV13 and J usage is TRBJ1-2; 8 bases align to TRBD1. The germline CDR1 and CDR2 sequences are PRHDT and FYEKMQ (reference sequence). Unmatched junction bases numbered 7, after V lost 1 base and J lost 3 bases. This CDR3 has 16 residues. CDR3 coding DNA: TGTGCCAGCAGCTTAGAGGGGACAGGTCAGGACTATGGCTACACCTTC. It yields the protein CASSLEGTGQDYGYTF.